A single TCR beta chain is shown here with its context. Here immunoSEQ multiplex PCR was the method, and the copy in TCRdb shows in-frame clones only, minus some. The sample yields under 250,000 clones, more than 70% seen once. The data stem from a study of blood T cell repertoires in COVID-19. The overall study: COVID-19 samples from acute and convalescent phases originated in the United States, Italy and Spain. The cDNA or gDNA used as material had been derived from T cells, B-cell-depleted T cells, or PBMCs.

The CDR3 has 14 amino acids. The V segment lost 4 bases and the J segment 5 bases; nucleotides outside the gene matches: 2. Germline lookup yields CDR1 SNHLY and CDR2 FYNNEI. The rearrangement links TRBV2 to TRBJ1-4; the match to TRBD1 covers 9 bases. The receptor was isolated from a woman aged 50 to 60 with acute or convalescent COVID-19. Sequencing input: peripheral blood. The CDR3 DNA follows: TGTGCCAGCAGTGCCGGGACAGGGAATGAAAAACTGTTTTTT. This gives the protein CASSAGTGNEKLFF.